The 29 T cell receptor beta chains given below trace back to one sample, sequenced in a study of blood T cell repertoires in COVID-19. Here immunoSEQ multiplex PCR was the method, and the copy in TCRdb shows in-frame clones only, minus some. Counted here are 100,000 to 150,000 clones, approximately 90% occurring once; the ten biggest clones make up more than 2%. Material: peripheral blood. These receptors were taken from a woman aged 45-59 years with acute or convalescent COVID-19.

The J gene is TRBJ2-1, the V gene TRBV30, with 10 bases that match TRBD2. The length of the CDR3 is 13 residues. CDR1 and CDR2 (germline): GTSNPN, SVGIG (reference sequence). The V segment lost 5 bases and the J segment 4 bases; nucleotides outside the gene matches: 2. The CDR3 here is CAWGLAEYNEQFF. In DNA, the CDR3 is TGTGCCTGGGGACTAGCGGAGTACAATGAGCAGTTCTTC.

This clone was counted once. The V gene is TRBV18, the J gene TRBJ2-3, with no clear D. Germline V gene data show CDR1 as KGHSH and CDR2 as LQKENI. The V end lost 1 base, the J end lost 6 bases, and 8 bases lay between the germline ends. CDR3 size: 13 residues. The CDR3 bases are TGTGCCAGCTCACCACTCACCGAGGATACGCAGTATTTT. Its protein product is CASSPLTEDTQYF.

This clone has a single count. V usage is TRBV5-1 and J usage is TRBJ2-1, with a possible D match to TRBD2 (5 bases). This CDR3 is 15 amino acids long. Germline V gene data show CDR1 as SGHRS and CDR2 as YFSETQ. V was clipped by 5 bases and J by 5 bases, with 17 bases between them. This chain's CDR3 is CASSRLGRVHNEQFF. CDR3 coding DNA: TGCGCCAGCAGTCGACTTGGGCGGGTGCACAATGAGCAGTTCTTC.

The chain combines TRBV29-1 with TRBJ2-1; TRBD2 might be the D (5 bases). Germline loops: CDR1 SQVTM, CDR2 ANQGSEA. Trimming removed 5 bases from V and 7 bases from J, with 15 bases in between. The CDR3 is made up of 13 amino acids. CDR3 residues: CSVQDLTLNEQFF. The CDR3 nucleotides are TGCAGCGTTCAGGACTTAACTCTGAATGAGCAGTTCTTC.

This sequence joins TRBV24-1 and TRBJ1-4, with 8 bases matching TRBD1. Germline trimming cut 2 bases from V and 2 bases from J; bases unmatched to any gene: 3. Looked up from germline, CDR1 is KGHDR and CDR2 is SFDVKD. The CDR3 is 16 amino acids. The CDR3 nucleotides are TGTGCCACCAGTGATTCTCGACAGGGGACTAATGAAAAACTGTTTTTT. This translates into CATSDSRQGTNEKLFF.

The V and J genes are TRBV28 and TRBJ2-5; the match to TRBD2 covers 9 bases. V trimming: 2 bases; J trimming: 4 bases; junction bases outside the gene matches: 14. The CDR3 has 18 residues. Germline values: CDR1 MDHEN, CDR2 SYDVKM. CDR3 in DNA: TGTGCCAGCAGTTTACCATCTAGCGGGGCTACGCCCGCAGAGACCCAGTACTTC. Amino acid sequence: CASSLPSSGATPAETQYF.

This clone was detected only a few times. The genes are TRBV4-1 and TRBJ2-2; D not certain. The V gene lost 1 base and the J gene lost 0 bases, with 9 bases spanning the gap. CDR3 length: 16 amino acids. Germline V gene data show CDR1 as MGHRA and CDR2 as YSYEKL. The CDR3 reads CASSQGANSNTGELFF. Here the CDR3 DNA reads TGCGCCAGCAGCCAAGGGGCCAACTCGAACACCGGGGAGCTGTTTTTT.

The rearrangement links TRBV7-2 to TRBJ2-7; D might be TRBD2 (5 bases). V was trimmed by 3 bases and J by 5 bases, leaving 14 bases between them. The germline gives CDR1 SGHTA, CDR2 FQGNSA. The CDR3 is made up of 14 amino acids. The CDR3, as DNA: TGTGCCAGCAGCTTGGTTCGGGGAAATAACGAGCAGTACTTC. Amino acid sequence: CASSLVRGNNEQYF. The variable domain in full, with the rest retrieved from reference TRBV7-2 and TRBJ2-7, is GAGVSQSPSNKVTEKGKDVELRCDPISGHTALYWYRQSLGQGLEFLIYFQGNSAPDKSGLPSDRFSAERTGGSVSTLTIQRTQQEDSAVYLCASSLVRGNNEQYFGPGTRLTVT.

The chain has TRBV5-1 and TRBJ1-5; 7 nucleotides agree with TRBD1. This CDR3 is built from 14 residues. CDR1 SGHRS and CDR2 YFSETQ come from the germline V gene. J gave up 2 bases and V 4 bases, and 3 bases lay outside the gene matches. The chain's CDR3 is CASSVGQGNQPQHF. The CDR3, as DNA: TGCGCCAGCAGCGTTGGACAGGGCAATCAGCCCCAGCATTTT.

V and J are TRBV14 and TRBJ2-7, with 13 positions matching TRBD2. The germline V gene has CDR1 SGHDN and CDR2 FVKESK. The CDR3 has 15 amino acids. Germline trimming cut 3 bases from V and 2 bases from J; bases unmatched to any gene: 1. This CDR3 reads CASSQGLAGTYEQYF. The CDR3 DNA follows: TGTGCCAGCAGCCAGGGACTAGCGGGAACCTACGAGCAGTACTTC. Supplemented by reference TRBV14 and TRBJ2-7, the full variable domain reads EAGVTQFPSHSVIEKGQTVTLRCDPISGHDNLYWYRRVMGKEIKFLLHFVKESKQDESGMPNNRFLAERTGGTYSTLKVQPAELEDSGVYFCASSQGLAGTYEQYFGPGTRLTVT.

This clone came up once. The chain joins TRBV9 to TRBJ2-1; unclear D gene. Germline CDR1 SGDLS, CDR2 YYNGEE. The germline V and J ends were trimmed by 4 bases and 4 bases, with 9 bases remaining between them. The CDR3 consists of 13 residues. The CDR3 DNA reads TGTGCCAGCAGCTCGGGTCCTTACAATGAGCAGTTCTTC. Residues: CASSSGPYNEQFF.

V gene TRBV5-5 combines with J gene TRBJ1-1, with no clear D. Germline CDR1 and CDR2: SGHKS and YYEKEE (reference sequence). CDR3 size: 14 residues. V was clipped by 0 bases and J by 5 bases, with 11 bases between them. The CDR3 is CASSLGPPGTEAFF. The CDR3 DNA sequence: TGTGCCAGCAGCTTGGGCCCTCCCGGGACTGAAGCTTTCTTT.

The chain combines TRBV6-2 or TRBV6-3 with TRBJ1-2, with a weak D call TRBD1 (6 bases). This CDR3 has 18 amino acids. V was trimmed by 6 bases and J by 3 bases, leaving 26 bases between them. Germline CDR1 is MNHEY and CDR2 is SVGEGT. This CDR3 is CASSPVLAGATSYYGYTF. The CDR3 coding sequence is TGTGCCAGCAGCCCCGTTTTGGCAGGGGCTACAAGTTACTATGGCTACACCTTC.

This clone has just one count. This rearrangement joins TRBV7-8 to TRBJ2-5; the D is unclear. The CDR3 covers 12 residues. V was shortened by 5 bases and J by 5 bases, with 9 bases between the two germline ends. Germline CDR1 and CDR2: SGHVS and FQNEAQ. The CDR3, as DNA: TGTGCCAGCAGCCCGCTCTATGAGACCCAGTACTTC. Translating gives CASSPLYETQYF.

This rearrangement joins TRBV19 to TRBJ1-2; TRBD1 matches at 7 bases. This CDR3 has 13 residues. Trimming removed 9 bases from V and 5 bases from J; junction bases left unmatched: 9. Germline loops: CDR1 LNHDA, CDR2 SQIVND (reference sequence). Here the CDR3 DNA reads TGTGCCAGCGACAGGGCTCCTTATTATGGCTACACCTTC. It translates to CASDRAPYYGYTF.

The chain recombines TRBV2 with TRBJ1-1; D remains ambiguous. Germline CDR1 reads SNHLY; CDR2 reads FYNNEI. The V end was cut by 3 bases, the J end by 7 bases, with 6 bases between. This CDR3 has 11 residues. CDR3 DNA sequence: TGTGCCAGCAGTGATTATCTTGAAGCTTTCTTT. Amino acid sequence: CASSDYLEAFF.

This clone was picked up a small number of times. One end of the junction is discordant with germline, which a read error may explain. CDR3 nucleotides: TGTGCCAGCACTTACGCGGGCGCGGGCAATCAGCCCCAGCATTTT. This gives the protein CASTYAGAGNQPQHF. The rearrangement links TRBV6-2 or TRBV6-3 to TRBJ1-5; the D is unclear. There are 15 residues in the CDR3. The V gene's germline CDR1 is MNHEY and CDR2 SVGEGT.

V is TRBV27 and J is TRBJ2-7, with D possibly TRBD2 on 5 matching bases. The CDR3 runs to 15 residues. V was pared by 2 bases and J by 5 bases, with 16 bases between. Germline CDR1 and CDR2: MNHEY and SMNVEV (reference sequence). The chain's CDR3 is CASSLRALGVDEQYF. The CDR3 nucleotides read TGTGCCAGCAGTTTAAGGGCCCTCGGGGTGGACGAGCAGTACTTC.

The rearrangement uses TRBV3-1 (or the pseudogene TRBV3-2) and TRBJ2-5, with TRBD1 matching 7 bases. The CDR3 extends over 15 amino acids. J was trimmed by 2 bases and V by 5 bases; bases with no gene match: 8. CDR1 is LGHDT, CDR2 YNNKEL, per germline (reference sequence). The CDR3 reads CASSYTGDLQETQYF. The CDR3 bases are TGTGCCAGCAGCTATACAGGGGACCTACAAGAGACCCAGTACTTC.

The rearrangement uses TRBV4-3 and TRBJ1-1; D ambiguous. This CDR3 has 12 residues. Germline V lookup: CDR1 LGHNA, CDR2 YSLEER. Trimming shortened V by 4 bases and J by 5 bases, and 8 bases separated the two germline ends. CDR3 bases: TGCGCCAGCAGCCCCGGAGGGACTGAAGCTTTCTTT. The encoded protein is CASSPGGTEAFF.

The table lists this clone with a few counts. This chain connects TRBV10-1 to TRBJ2-2; the match to TRBD2 covers 10 bases. After removal of 7 bases from V and 6 bases from J, the junction contained 14 bases not matched to a gene. CDR1 WNHNN and CDR2 SYGVQD come from the germline V gene (reference sequence). This CDR3 comprises 17 residues. CDR3 nucleotides: TGCGCCAGCAAAACTAGCGGGATAAGGGGGGAAGCCGGGGAGCTGTTTTTT. Its translation: CASKTSGIRGEAGELFF.

V is TRBV6-5 and J is TRBJ1-2; 9 positions match TRBD1. The ends lost 6 bases at V and 10 bases at J; junction bases unmatched: 9. The length of the CDR3 is 13 residues. Per germline, CDR1 MNHEY and CDR2 SVGAGI. The CDR3 DNA follows: TGTGCCAGCAGCCGAACAGGGGGCTCAGCCTACACCTTC. Its protein product is CASSRTGGSAYTF.

V usage is TRBV29-1 and J usage is TRBJ2-7; 12 nucleotides line up with TRBD2. CDR3 size: 13 residues. Germline assignment: CDR1 SQVTM and CDR2 ANQGSEA. After removal of 5 bases from V and 5 bases from J, the junction contained 4 bases not matched to a gene. DNA for the CDR3: TGCAGCGTTCGGACTAGCGGGAACCACGAGCAGTACTTC. Translating gives CSVRTSGNHEQYF.

This clone appeared once. The chain has TRBV27 and TRBJ2-7; TRBD2 matches at 9 bases. Germline loops: CDR1 MNHEY, CDR2 SMNVEV (reference sequence). V lost 6 bases and J lost 3; bases outside the gene matches: 6. The CDR3 consists of 14 residues. The CDR3 DNA is TGTGCCAGCAGACAGCGGGAGGCTTTCTACGAGCAGTACTTC. Translating it yields CASRQREAFYEQYF.

The V and J genes are TRBV6-1 and TRBJ1-1; no reliable D call. Trimming cost V 2 bases and J 2 bases, with 9 bases left between them. Germline CDR1 is MNHNS and CDR2 is SASEGT. CDR3 length: 14 residues. The CDR3 DNA follows: TGTGCCAGCAGTGAACCCTACCCAAACACTGAAGCTTTCTTT. It codes for CASSEPYPNTEAFF.

The chain recombines TRBV30 with TRBJ2-7; 13 positions match TRBD2. Germline V gene lookup returns CDR1 GTSNPN and CDR2 SVGIG (reference sequence). The V segment lost 3 bases and the J segment 2 bases; nucleotides outside the gene matches: 7. This CDR3 has 16 residues. The CDR3 protein is CAWRALTSGGPYEQYF. The CDR3 coding sequence is TGTGCCTGGAGAGCCCTGACTAGCGGGGGGCCCTACGAGCAGTACTTC.

V is TRBV20-1 and J is TRBJ2-4; D uncertain. Looked up from germline, CDR1 is DFQATT and CDR2 is SNEGSKA (reference sequence). The CDR3 runs 11 residues. Between the trimmed V and J ends, which lost 6 bases and 4 bases, there was a span of 7 bases. Here the CDR3 DNA reads TGCAGTGCCCAACTAAAAAACATTCAGTACTTC. It encodes CSAQLKNIQYF.

The rearrangement joins TRBV13 to TRBJ2-1; 8 positions agree with TRBD1. With V trimmed by 5 bases and J by 13 bases, 13 bases remained unmatched. The germline V gene encodes CDR1 PRHDT and CDR2 FYEKMQ (reference sequence). The CDR3 length is 14 residues. DNA of the CDR3: TGTGCCAGCAGCATCCGGACAGGGCTAGCCCCCCAGTTCTTC. This codes for CASSIRTGLAPQFF.

This chain connects TRBV5-6 to TRBJ2-5; 11 bases map to TRBD1. The V gene's germline CDR1 is SGHDT and CDR2 YYEEEE. V was clipped by 2 bases and J by 4 bases; unmatched bases: 4. The length of the CDR3 is 15 residues. This chain's CDR3 is CASSFRTGGGETQYF. The CDR3 DNA is TGTGCCAGCAGCTTCCGGACAGGGGGCGGAGAGACCCAGTACTTC. Drawing the rest from reference TRBV5-6 and TRBJ2-5, the complete variable domain is DAGVTQSPTHLIKTRGQQVTLRCSPKSGHDTVSWYQQALGQGPQFIFQYYEEEERQRGNFPDRFSGHQFPNYSSELNVNALLLGDSALYLCASSFRTGGGETQYFGPGTRLLVL.